Sequencing of this T cell receptor (beta chain) was carried out in a study of OX40 agonist ivuxolimab in advanced cancers. Background on the study: Participants, 65% to 85% male, averaged around 64 years of age, ranging from roughly 23 to 80.

CDR3 length equals 13 residues. CDR1 GTSNPN and CDR2 SVGIG come from the germline V gene (reference sequence). J gave up 3 bases and V 2 bases, and 2 bases lay outside the gene matches. A few counts support this clone. Libraries were prepared by immunoSEQ multiplex PCR; TCRdb keeps only in-frame clonotypes and omits some of them. The sample includes under 95,000 clones, 75% to 90% of them seen just once. This chain joins TRBV30 and TRBJ1-1, with TRBD1 matching 8 bases. Sequencing used CD4+ or CD8+ T cells sorted from blood, obtained in a trial of the OX40 agonist ivuxolimab. The TCR was taken from an adult with an advanced solid tumor such as melanoma, head and neck, liver or kidney cancer. This CDR3 is CAWSRGQDTEAFF. The CDR3 bases are TGTGCCTGGAGTCGGGGACAGGACACTGAAGCTTTCTTT.